This passage covers 25 T cell receptor beta chains from one sample sequenced in a study of cytomegalovirus exposure and HLA in healthy donors. The PCR had 60 Vbeta and 13 Jbeta primers. Some clones are missing from TCRdb's copy, which holds only in-frame ones; the method was immunoSEQ multiplex PCR. The sample lists 55,000 to 80,000 clones; more than 80% were seen once. The material sequenced was PBMCs. These receptors were taken from a woman aged 30 to 39 in good health and CMV-seronegative.

The rearrangement joins TRBV7-8 to TRBJ2-5, with D possibly being TRBD1 (5 bases). The CDR3 extends over 15 amino acids. Trimming took 3 bases from V and 1 from J, leaving 12 bases between them. Germline assignment: CDR1 SGHVS and CDR2 FQNEAQ. The CDR3 here is CASSFLRGSQETQYF. CDR3 DNA sequence: TGTGCCAGCAGCTTTCTTAGGGGATCCCAAGAGACCCAGTACTTC.

This chain joins TRBV9 and TRBJ1-2; the D is unclear. Trimming cost V 0 bases and J 0 bases, with 6 bases left between them. The CDR3 extends over 14 amino acids. CDR1 and CDR2 from the germline V gene are SGDLS and YYNGEE. The CDR3 DNA reads as TGTGCCAGCAGCGTAGCGTTAACTAACTATGGCTACACCTTC. Translated, it gives CASSVALTNYGYTF. The full variable domain, rest sourced from reference TRBV9 and TRBJ1-2, is DSGVTQTPKHLITATGQRVTLRCSPRSGDLSVYWYQQSLDQGLQFLIQYYNGEERAKGNILERFSAQQFPDLHSELNLSSLELGDSALYFCASSVALTNYGYTFGSGTRLTVV.

The genes are TRBV7-2 and TRBJ2-1, with D unresolved. The germline CDR1 and CDR2 sequences are SGHTA and FQGNSA. Between the trimmed V and J ends, which lost 1 base and 4 bases, there was a span of 5 bases. This CDR3 has 13 residues. CDR3 nucleotides: TGTGCCAGCAGCTTAGTACTGTACAATGAGCAGTTCTTC. Its translation is CASSLVLYNEQFF. The full variable domain, rest sourced from reference TRBV7-2 and TRBJ2-1, is GAGVSQSPSNKVTEKGKDVELRCDPISGHTALYWYRQSLGQGLEFLIYFQGNSAPDKSGLPSDRFSAERTGGSVSTLTIQRTQQEDSAVYLCASSLVLYNEQFFGPGTRLTVL.

This clone was observed once. The chain couples TRBV5-1 to TRBJ1-2; no firm D call. The CDR3 is 12 amino acids. Between the trimmed V and J ends, which lost 3 bases and 8 bases, there was a span of 11 bases. From germline, CDR1 is SGHRS and CDR2 YFSETQ. DNA for the CDR3: TGCGCCAGCAGCTACGATGGGGAGGGCTACACCTTC. It is translated as CASSYDGEGYTF.

The chain is built from TRBV5-4 and TRBJ2-1; 9 positions agree with TRBD2. The CDR3 has 17 amino acids. Germline-derived CDR1 and CDR2 are SGHNT and YYREEE (reference sequence). The ends lost 5 bases at V and 5 bases at J; junction bases unmatched: 14. CDR3 bases: TGTGCCAGCAGTTGGGGAGGGGTGCGGGGGGGAGACAATGAGCAGTTCTTC. Its translation: CASSWGGVRGGDNEQFF.

This chain uses TRBV27 with TRBJ1-1, with 9 positions matching TRBD1. V shed 5 bases and J 0 bases; nucleotides not matched to a gene: 4. CDR3 length: 15 residues. Germline loops: CDR1 MNHEY, CDR2 SMNVEV (reference sequence). CDR3 nucleotides: TGTGCCAGCAGTAAACAGGGGGCCTTGAACACTGAAGCTTTCTTT. Translated: CASSKQGALNTEAFF.

This chain uses TRBV25-1 with TRBJ1-4, with D possibly being TRBD1 (6 bases). Trimming shortened V by 3 bases and J by 4 bases, and 12 bases separated the two germline ends. This CDR3 has 15 amino acids. From germline, CDR1 is MGHDK and CDR2 SYGVNS. The CDR3 protein is CASSEWRGGNEKLFF. DNA of the CDR3: TGTGCCAGCAGTGAGTGGAGAGGGGGTAATGAAAAACTGTTTTTT. The variable domain in full, completed from reference TRBV25-1 and TRBJ1-4, reads EADIYQTPRYLVIGTGKKITLECSQTMGHDKMYWYQQDPGMELHLIHYSYGVNSTEKGDLSSESTVSRIRTEHFPLTLESARPSHTSQYLCASSEWRGGNEKLFFGSGTQLSVL.

This clone appeared once. The genes are TRBV4-3 and TRBJ2-2; TRBD2 matches at 9 bases. With V trimmed by 0 bases and J by 1 base, 3 bases remained unmatched. The germline gives CDR1 LGHNA, CDR2 YSLEER. The length of the CDR3 is 17 residues. CDR3 in amino acids: CASSQEPSGVNTGELFF. Here the CDR3 DNA reads TGCGCCAGCAGCCAAGAGCCTAGCGGGGTGAACACCGGGGAGCTGTTTTTT.

The table lists this clone with a few counts. This rearrangement joins TRBV5-1 to TRBJ1-1; D gene ambiguous. The CDR3 has 14 amino acids. Trimming stripped 1 base from V and 0 bases from J, with 7 bases between. Germline lookup yields CDR1 SGHRS and CDR2 YFSETQ. The CDR3: CASSLNTLNTEAFF. The CDR3 region has the DNA TGCGCCAGCAGCTTGAACACACTGAACACTGAAGCTTTCTTT.

This clone was counted between two and nine times. The chain uses TRBV4-3 and TRBJ1-2, with 7 bases lining up with TRBD1. The CDR3 covers 19 residues. The ends lost 0 bases at V and 3 bases at J; junction bases unmatched: 16. Germline V gene data show CDR1 as LGHNA and CDR2 as YSLEER. The DNA of the CDR3 is TGCGCCAGCAGCCAAGATTCTTTCTCGGAAGGGGGCTCGTACTATGGCTACACCTTC. This translates into CASSQDSFSEGGSYYGYTF.

The chain uses TRBV19 and TRBJ2-7; 9 bases are shared with TRBD1. V was clipped by 5 bases and J by 6 bases; unmatched bases: 5. Germline assignment: CDR1 LNHDA and CDR2 SQIVND (reference sequence). This CDR3 has 13 residues. The DNA for the CDR3 is TGTGCCAGTAGTGGGGGGACAGGGCGCGAGCAGTACTTC. It translates to CASSGGTGREQYF.

The chain couples TRBV5-1 to TRBJ2-6; 9 positions match TRBD1. Germline V gives CDR1 SGHRS, CDR2 YFSETQ. The V gene end was trimmed by 4 bases and the J gene end by 1 base; junction bases not matched to a gene: 9. This CDR3 spans 18 amino acids. For the CDR3, the DNA is TGCGCCAGCAGCAAACAGGGGGCCCTCTCGTCTGGGGCCAACGTCCTGACTTTC. It yields the protein CASSKQGALSSGANVLTF. Drawing the rest from reference TRBV5-1 and TRBJ2-6, the complete variable domain is KAGVTQTPRYLIKTRGQQVTLSCSPISGHRSVSWYQQTPGQGLQFLFEYFSETQRNKGNFPGRFSGRQFSNSRSEMNVSTLELGDSALYLCASSKQGALSSGANVLTFGAGSRLTVL.

With regard to this clone: This sample includes further DNA sequences coding for the same CDR3. The chain employs TRBV4-1 and TRBJ2-7; a weak D match, TRBD1 (6 bases). Trimming pared 3 bases from V and 4 bases from J, leaving 10 bases between. CDR1 and CDR2 from the germline V gene are MGHRA and YSYEKL. The CDR3 runs 13 residues. CDR3 in DNA: TGCGCCAGCAGCCACCGGCAGGGGTACGAGCAGTACTTC. It encodes CASSHRQGYEQYF.

This clone was counted between two and nine times. V gene TRBV7-9 combines with J gene TRBJ1-6; maybe TRBD1 (5 bases). Germline V gene lookup returns CDR1 SEHNR and CDR2 FQNEAQ (reference sequence). With 5 bases removed from V and 4 bases from J, the gap between germline ends came to 12 bases. The CDR3 is 15 residues long. CDR3 loop: CASSAGVSYNSPLHF. DNA of the CDR3: TGTGCCAGCAGCGCGGGGGTTTCTTATAATTCACCCCTCCACTTT.

The V call is TRBV5-1, the J call TRBJ1-2, with TRBD1 matching 7 bases. The CDR3 consists of 14 residues. Looked up from germline, CDR1 is SGHRS and CDR2 is YFSETQ. The junction had 6 bases not matched to a gene; V was cut back by 1 base and J by 6 bases. The CDR3 loop is CASSLLDRADGYTF. CDR3 nucleotide sequence: TGCGCCAGCAGCTTGCTCGACAGGGCGGATGGCTACACCTTC.

The rearrangement joins TRBV7-2 to TRBJ1-2; D might be TRBD1 (6 bases). Trimming took 1 base from V and 13 from J, leaving 19 bases between them. CDR1 SGHTA and CDR2 FQGNSA come from the germline V gene. This CDR3 is 14 amino acids long. CDR3 sequence reads: CASSLELPLQGGTF. For the CDR3, the DNA is TGTGCCAGCAGCTTAGAATTACCCTTACAGGGTGGCACCTTC.

This clone was seen once. The chain couples TRBV4-3 to TRBJ1-2; D unresolved. Germline loops: CDR1 LGHNA, CDR2 YSLEER. CDR3 length: 13 amino acids. V lost 0 bases to trimming and J lost 8 bases, with 10 bases between them. This CDR3 reads CASSQDLGVGYTF. As DNA, the CDR3 is TGCGCCAGCAGCCAAGATCTCGGGGTAGGCTACACCTTC.

A remark on this clone: One end of the junction fails to match germline, which may point to a read error. The chain employs TRBV7-9 and TRBJ1-5; the match to TRBD1 covers 7 bases. The CDR3 is 16 amino acids. The V gene's germline CDR1 is SEHNR and CDR2 FQNEAQ (reference sequence). CDR3 sequence reads: CSSSFETGFGNQPQHF. In nucleotides, the CDR3 is TGTTCCAGCAGCTTCGAGACAGGGTTCGGCAATCAGCCCCAGCATTTT. The full variable domain, with the rest looked up from reference TRBV7-9 and TRBJ1-5, is DTGVSQNPRHKITKRGQNVTFRCDPISEHNRLYWYRQTLGQGPEFLTYFQNEAQLEKSRLLSDRFSAERPKGSFSTLEIQRTEQGDSAMYLCSSSFETGFGNQPQHFGDGTRLSIL.

The chain recombines TRBV4-1 with TRBJ1-6, with 7 bases aligning to TRBD1. Germline-derived CDR1 and CDR2 are MGHRA and YSYEKL. The CDR3 contains 15 residues. V lost 4 bases to trimming and J lost 7 bases; unmatched junction nucleotides: 7. In DNA, the CDR3 is TGCGCCAGCAGCCTCCCCGGGACAGCAAATTCACCCCTCCACTTT. Amino acid sequence: CASSLPGTANSPLHF.

V and J are TRBV6-5 and TRBJ2-2; 9 bases map to TRBD1. The CDR3 is made up of 15 amino acids. Germline loops: CDR1 MNHEY, CDR2 SVGAGI. V lost 9 bases, J lost 3 bases, and 8 bases stayed unmatched. The CDR3 sequence: CASLRTGADTGELFF. In DNA form, the CDR3 reads TGTGCCAGTCTTCGGACAGGGGCAGACACCGGGGAGCTGTTTTTT.

On this clone itself: The same CDR3 is also encoded by other DNA sequences in this sample. The chain uses TRBV2 and TRBJ2-5; TRBD1 might be the D (7 bases). The CDR3 runs to 13 residues. Trimming removed 6 bases at V and 4 bases at J, with 12 bases between. Germline CDR1 is SNHLY and CDR2 is FYNNEI. The CDR3 reads CASRRQGGETQYF. CDR3 nucleotides: TGTGCCAGCAGGAGACAGGGAGGAGAGACCCAGTACTTC.

This sequence joins TRBV10-2 and TRBJ2-5, with 7 positions matching TRBD2. The closer fit of TRBJ2-7 to the DNA end suggests the J call may be wrong. This CDR3 region has 17 residues. In germline, CDR1 is WSHSY, CDR2 SAAADI. The CDR3 loop is CASSESYTSVGSYEQYF. The CDR3 coding sequence is TGCGCCAGCAGTGAGTCTTATACTAGCGTGGGTTCCTACGAGCAGTACTTC.

The genes are TRBV5-1 and TRBJ2-5, with TRBD2 identical over 16 bases. V was pared by 4 bases and J by 4 bases, with 7 bases of the junction left unmatched. Germline loops: CDR1 SGHRS, CDR2 YFSETQ. The CDR3 extends over 17 amino acids. The DNA for the CDR3 is TGCGCCAGCAGCCCGGGGACTAGCGGGGGGGTCAGAGAGACCCAGTACTTC. As protein: CASSPGTSGGVRETQYF.

This clone was seen once. V usage is TRBV7-9 and J usage is TRBJ1-1; TRBD1 might be the D (5 bases). Germline values: CDR1 SEHNR, CDR2 FQNEAQ (reference sequence). Deletions cut 2 bases from V and 5 bases from J, with 12 bases between. This CDR3 region has 14 residues. As DNA, the CDR3 is TGTGCCAGCAGCTTACGGGAGAAGGGGACTGAAGCTTTCTTT. Amino acids: CASSLREKGTEAFF.

This clone has just a few counts. The chain carries TRBV7-9 and TRBJ1-1; D is ambiguous. Trimming pared 4 bases from V and 3 bases from J, leaving 15 bases between. The CDR3 runs to 15 residues. CDR1 and CDR2 (germline): SEHNR, FQNEAQ (reference sequence). The CDR3 DNA follows: TGTGCCAGCAGCTCCTCTTTGAGAGGGTACACTGAAGCTTTCTTT. The encoded protein is CASSSSLRGYTEAFF.